This is a list of T cell receptor beta chains from one sample in a study of T cell repertoires in cytomegalovirus infection. TCRdb itself ran the reads through MiXCR, one entry per CDR3 protein. The sample consists of roughly 300,000 distinct CDR3 sequences, more than 20% of them appearing once. The specimen was PBMCs. These receptors were collected from a human donor in good health (CMV status not recorded). Some clones in this sample may be carry-over from other donors' samples. Each CDR3 is given with its conserved first and last residue. The order of the fields is clone size, J gene, D gene, V gene, CDR3 protein, CDR3 DNA. The D gene is left open where the match is weak. Not every row has a clone size; where given, it reads once, few, many or a size class.

>few|TRBJ2-2|.|TRBV29-1
CSVGQANTGELFF
TGCAGCGTTGGACAGGCAAACACCGGGGAGCTGTTTTTT
>many|TRBJ2-1|TRBD2|TRBV7-2
CASSLGGLAGVYEQFF
TGTGCCAGCAGCTTAGGGGGACTAGCGGGAGTTTATGAGCAGTTCTTC
>few|TRBJ2-2|TRBD2|TRBV19
CASCIAGVDTGELFF
TGTGCCAGTTGTATAGCGGGAGTGGACACCGGGGAGCTGTTTTTT
>.|TRBJ2-1|TRBD2|TRBV20-1
CSASPGTSASGDEQFF
TGCAGTGCTAGCCCCGGGACTAGCGCCTCCGGTGATGAGCAGTTCTTC
>many|TRBJ1-4|TRBD1|TRBV7-2
CASSRQGSNEKLFF
TGTGCCAGCAGCCGACAGGGGTCTAATGAAAAACTGTTTTTT
>.|TRBJ2-3|.|TRBV10-3
CAISESVPGDTQYF
TGTGCCATCAGTGAGTCGGTGCCCGGGGATACGCAGTATTTT
>.|TRBJ2-3|.|TRBV5-6
CASSRAEGQSQYF
TGTGCCAGCAGCCGAGCAGAGGGGCAATCGCAGTATTTT
>few|TRBJ2-1|.|TRBV10-2
CASRLALSYNEQFF
TGCGCCAGCAGACTAGCCCTCTCCTACAATGAGCAGTTCTTC
>.|TRBJ2-7|.|TRBV28
CASSPAGIVLNEQYF
TGTGCCAGCAGTCCGGCAGGAATAGTGTTGAACGAGCAGTACTTC
>.|TRBJ2-5|.|TRBV5-5
CASSFRGAGETQYF
TGTGCCAGCAGCTTTAGGGGGGCTGGTGAGACCCAGTACTTC
>.|TRBJ2-3|.|TRBV29-1
CSVDAGEETDTQYF
TGCAGCGTTGATGCAGGGGAGGAGACAGATACGCAGTATTTT
>many|TRBJ2-1|.|TRBV7-2
CASSREGSIVEQFF
TGTGCCAGCAGCCGCGAAGGGTCAATAGTCGAGCAGTTCTTC
>many|TRBJ2-3|.|TRBV7-8
CASSLVASTDTQYF
TGTGCCAGCAGCCTAGTCGCTAGCACAGATACGCAGTATTTT
>.|TRBJ2-1|TRBD2|TRBV28
CASSSPASGLAGVRWFF
TGTGCCAGCAGTTCCCCCGCCTCGGGACTAGCGGGAGTAAGATGGTTCTTC
>.|TRBJ2-1|TRBD2|TRBV13
CASSLVASGNNEQFF
TGTGCCAGCAGCTTAGTGGCTAGCGGAAACAATGAGCAGTTCTTC
>.|TRBJ2-7|TRBD2|TRBV20-1
CSARSGTNAYEQYF
TGCAGTGCTAGATCCGGGACTAACGCCTACGAGCAGTACTTC
>few|TRBJ1-6|TRBD1|TRBV19
CASNNRDRESSPLHF
TGTGCCAGTAACAACCGGGACAGAGAATCTTCACCCCTCCACTTT
>few|TRBJ2-1|TRBD1|TRBV7-2
CASSFSGTGGHEQFF
TGTGCCAGCAGCTTTTCCGGGACAGGGGGCCATGAGCAGTTCTTC
>.|TRBJ2-1|.|TRBV6-2/TRBV6-3
CASSYLGHDTPYNEQFF
TGTGCCAGCAGTTACTTGGGACACGACACCCCCTACAATGAGCAGTTCTTC
>many|TRBJ2-1|TRBD2|TRBV7-2
CASSLPASGGTATYNEQFF
TGTGCCAGCAGCTTACCAGCTAGCGGGGGGACGGCAACCTACAATGAGCAGTTCTTC
>few|TRBJ2-7|.|TRBV2
CASRRFGSYEQYF
TGTGCCAGCAGGCGTTTCGGGTCCTACGAGCAGTACTTC
>many|TRBJ2-7|TRBD1|TRBV7-2
CASSPWTGSSYEQYF
TGTGCCAGCAGCCCTTGGACAGGGAGCTCCTACGAGCAGTACTTC
>few|TRBJ2-7|.|TRBV2
CASSDSYYEQYF
TGTGCCAGCAGTGACAGCTACTACGAGCAGTACTTC
>.|TRBJ2-2|.|TRBV6-4
CASSDSGLVNTGELFF
TGTGCCAGCAGTGACTCGGGGCTCGTTAACACCGGGGAGCTGTTTTTT
>few|TRBJ1-1|.|TRBV3-1
CASSQSGTHTEAFF
TGTGCCAGCAGCCAATCCGGGACGCACACTGAAGCTTTCTTT
>many|TRBJ1-1|.|TRBV14
CASSQDLLGGAGTEAFF
TGTGCCAGCAGCCAAGATTTGCTCGGGGGCGCGGGGACTGAAGCTTTCTTT
>many|TRBJ1-5|TRBD1|TRBV28
CASSTTQGSIEYSNQPQHF
TGTGCCAGCAGTACAACACAGGGGTCGATAGAGTATAGCAATCAGCCCCAGCATTTT
>many|TRBJ1-5|.|TRBV7-9
CASSQALGVGNQPQHF
TGTGCCAGCAGCCAGGCTTTAGGGGTTGGCAATCAGCCCCAGCATTTT
>.|TRBJ2-2|.|TRBV30
CAWNGENTGELFF
TGTGCCTGGAACGGGGAGAACACCGGGGAGCTGTTTTTT
>few|TRBJ1-1|.|TRBV10-3
CAIREDGDTEAFF
TGTGCCATCAGAGAGGACGGGGACACTGAAGCTTTCTTT
>few|TRBJ2-1|TRBD2|TRBV28
CASSFGGLADNEQFF
TGTGCCAGCAGTTTTGGGGGACTAGCGGACAATGAGCAGTTCTTC
>few|TRBJ2-3|.|TRBV9
CASSVGGSEPTDTQYF
TGTGCCAGCAGCGTAGGTGGTAGCGAGCCCACAGATACGCAGTATTTT
>.|TRBJ1-1|.|TRBV28
CASSPISGSRRDTEAFF
TGTGCCAGCAGTCCCATCTCCGGGTCTCGGCGGGACACTGAAGCTTTCTTT
>.|TRBJ1-2|.|TRBV28
CASSRGGGLYGYTF
TGTGCCAGCAGCCGGGGGGGGGGGCTCTATGGCTACACCTTC
>.|TRBJ2-7|.|TRBV20-1
CSAEGPSARSYEQYF
TGCAGTGCTGAGGGGCCCAGCGCCCGCTCCTACGAGCAGTACTTC
>.|TRBJ1-1|TRBD1|TRBV29-1
CSVGQGADTEAFF
TGCAGCGTCGGACAGGGGGCGGACACTGAAGCTTTCTTT
>once|TRBJ1-6|.|TRBV9
CASSRAGYNSPLHF
TGTGCCAGCAGCAGGGCGGGGTATAATTCACCCCTCCACTTT
>.|TRBJ1-1|.|TRBV12-3/TRBV12-4
CAGRQQVDTEAFF
TGTGCCGGAAGACAGCAAGTGGATACTGAAGCTTTCTTT
>.|TRBJ2-3|TRBD2|TRBV19
CATSLSGADTQYF
TGTGCCACCTCGCTTAGCGGGGCAGATACGCAGTATTTT
>few|TRBJ1-5|TRBD1|TRBV28
CASSFRDRDNQPQHF
TGTGCCAGCAGTTTCCGGGACAGGGACAATCAGCCCCAGCATTTT